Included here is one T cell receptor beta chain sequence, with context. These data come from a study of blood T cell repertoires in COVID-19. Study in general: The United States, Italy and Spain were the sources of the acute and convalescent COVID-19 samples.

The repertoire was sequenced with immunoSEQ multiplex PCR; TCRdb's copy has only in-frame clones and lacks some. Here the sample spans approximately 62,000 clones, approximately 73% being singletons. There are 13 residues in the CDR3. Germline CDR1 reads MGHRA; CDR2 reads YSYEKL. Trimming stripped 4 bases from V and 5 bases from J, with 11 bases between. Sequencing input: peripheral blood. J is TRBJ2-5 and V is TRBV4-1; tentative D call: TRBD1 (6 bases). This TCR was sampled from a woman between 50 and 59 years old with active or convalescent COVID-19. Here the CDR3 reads CASSRGTRETQYF. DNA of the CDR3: TGCGCCAGCAGCCGTGGGACACGGGAGACCCAGTACTTC.